Shown below are 31 T cell receptor beta chains from a single sample sequenced in a study of blood T cell repertoires in COVID-19. TCRdb's copy holds only in-frame clones and misses some; the assay was immunoSEQ multiplex PCR. The data show roughly 250,000 clones, roughly 84% seen once. Sequencing was carried out using peripheral blood. These receptors were obtained from a middle-aged woman with active or convalescent COVID-19.

This rearrangement joins TRBV7-3 to TRBJ2-6, with D possibly matching TRBD1 (5 bases). Trimming took off 5 bases at V and 2 bases at J, with 13 bases between the two ends. Germline-derived CDR1 and CDR2 are SGHTA and FQGTGA. This CDR3 is 16 amino acids long. The CDR3: CASSPTAGPGANVLTF. The CDR3 DNA sequence: TGTGCCAGCAGCCCGACAGCAGGCCCTGGGGCCAACGTCCTGACTTTC.

With regard to this clone: This CDR3 is also generated by other DNA sequences in the sample. The V call is TRBV6-6, the J call TRBJ1-5; tentatively, D is TRBD1 (6 bases). The CDR3 totals 15 residues. Germline values: CDR1 MNHNY, CDR2 SVGAGI (reference sequence). Trimming pared 2 bases from V and 3 bases from J, leaving 11 bases between. The CDR3 DNA is TGTGCCAGCAGTTACCCGGACAGCTTCAATCAGCCCCAGCATTTT. It yields the protein CASSYPDSFNQPQHF.

The chain recombines TRBV7-9 with TRBJ2-5; TRBD1 might be the D (5 bases). Germline V gene sequence: CDR1 SEHNR, CDR2 FQNEAQ (reference sequence). The V and J ends lost 4 bases and 4 bases respectively, with 16 bases between them. CDR3 length: 15 residues. The CDR3 region has the DNA TGTGCCAGCAGCTCCGAGACCTCTGGGGCAGAGACCCAGTACTTC. This translates into CASSSETSGAETQYF.

The chain recombines TRBV4-1 with TRBJ1-2, with TRBD1 as a possible D gene (5 bases). V was clipped by 2 bases and J by 5 bases, with 6 bases between them. Germline assignment: CDR1 MGHRA and CDR2 YSYEKL. This CDR3 has 12 residues. The CDR3: CASSQQGYGYTF. The DNA of the CDR3 is TGCGCCAGCAGCCAACAGGGTTATGGCTACACCTTC.

This rearrangement joins TRBV6-5 to TRBJ2-2; TRBD2 matches at 12 bases. CDR1 and CDR2 (germline): MNHEY, SVGAGI. V dropped 6 bases and J dropped 5; count of bases not matched to a gene: 4. The CDR3 sequence is 15 residues long. Written as DNA, the CDR3 is TGTGCCAGCAGAAACCTAGCGGGGGGGACCGGGGAGCTGTTTTTT. Its translation: CASRNLAGGTGELFF.

This clone is medium-sized within its sample. This chain joins TRBV10-3 and TRBJ1-4; 8 bases agree with TRBD1. V dropped 3 bases and J dropped 10; count of bases not matched to a gene: 4. From germline, CDR1 is ENHRY and CDR2 SYGVKD. This CDR3 region has 13 residues. CDR3 loop: CAISEDRGVKLFF. The CDR3 DNA sequence: TGTGCCATCAGTGAAGACAGGGGAGTAAAACTGTTTTTT.

On this clone itself: This sample also contains other DNA sequences that code for the same CDR3. The rearrangement uses TRBV28 and TRBJ2-5; unclear D gene. The CDR3 runs to 15 residues. Deletions cut 2 bases from V and 1 base from J, with 11 bases between. Germline V CDR1 and CDR2: MDHEN, SYDVKM. In DNA, the CDR3 is TGTGCCAGCAGTTTACGTCGCCAGATCCAAGAGACCCAGTACTTC. Its translation: CASSLRRQIQETQYF.

This clone has just one count. The chain couples TRBV7-9 to TRBJ1-6; tentatively, D is TRBD1 (6 bases). The CDR3 contains 14 residues. The germline gives CDR1 SEHNR, CDR2 FQNEAQ (reference sequence). V dropped 5 bases and J dropped 6 bases, with 11 bases sitting between them. This CDR3 reads CASSQGPGNSPLHF. CDR3 nucleotide sequence: TGTGCCAGCAGCCAGGGGCCGGGTAATTCACCCCTCCACTTT.

This clone has a handful of counts. The V call is TRBV5-4, the J call TRBJ2-1; perhaps TRBD2 as D (5 bases). V was cut by 4 bases and J by 0 bases, with 11 bases left in between. The CDR3 runs 15 residues. Looked up from germline, CDR1 is SGHNT and CDR2 is YYREEE (reference sequence). DNA for the CDR3: TGTGCCAGCAGCCCGGACTGGAGCTCCTACAATGAGCAGTTCTTC. The encoded protein is CASSPDWSSYNEQFF.

This clone has more than one count but fewer than ten. This sequence joins TRBV5-6 and TRBJ1-1; unclear D gene. V dropped 2 bases and J dropped 0 bases, with 14 bases sitting between them. CDR1 SGHDT and CDR2 YYEEEE come from the germline V gene. This CDR3 region has 16 residues. For the CDR3, the DNA is TGTGCCAGCAGCTTTCAGTCAGCGATTTTGAACACTGAAGCTTTCTTT. It is translated as CASSFQSAILNTEAFF.

V and J are TRBV5-1 and TRBJ1-4; TRBD1 matches 7 bases. The germline V gene has CDR1 SGHRS and CDR2 YFSETQ. CDR3 length: 16 amino acids. The V segment lost 0 bases and the J segment 8 bases; nucleotides outside the gene matches: 10. CDR3: CASSLDATGPGEKLFF. The CDR3 DNA sequence: TGCGCCAGCAGCTTGGATGCGACAGGGCCCGGCGAAAAACTGTTTTTT.

V gene TRBV7-2 combines with J gene TRBJ2-7, with a possible D match to TRBD1 (6 bases). There are 14 residues in the CDR3. Trimming pared 4 bases from V and 1 base from J, leaving 11 bases between. The V gene's germline CDR1 is SGHTA and CDR2 FQGNSA. As DNA, the CDR3 is TGTGCCAGCAGCTCCAGAGACAGGTCCTACGAGCAGTACTTC. Translated, it gives CASSSRDRSYEQYF.

The chain uses TRBV19 and TRBJ1-1; 12 bases fit TRBD1. CDR3 length equals 16 residues. The junction had 7 bases not matched to a gene; V was cut back by 4 bases and J by 4 bases. Per germline, CDR1 LNHDA and CDR2 SQIVND (reference sequence). In nucleotides, the CDR3 is TGTGCCAGTAGTAACTGGGACAGGGGGCTTGTCACTGAAGCTTTCTTT. It translates to CASSNWDRGLVTEAFF. Based on the CDR3 plus reference TRBV19 and TRBJ1-1, the full variable domain is DGGITQSPKYLFRKEGQNVTLSCEQNLNHDAMYWYRQDPGQGLRLIYYSQIVNDFQKGDIAEGYSVSREKKESFPLTVTSAQKNPTAFYLCASSNWDRGLVTEAFFGQGTRLTVV.

The chain joins TRBV30 to TRBJ2-2; D is uncertain. From germline, CDR1 is GTSNPN and CDR2 SVGIG (reference sequence). The CDR3 has 11 residues. The germline V and J ends were trimmed by 3 bases and 7 bases, with 6 bases remaining between them. The CDR3 coding sequence is TGTGCCTGGAGATTGAGCGGGGAGCTGTTTTTT. Translated: CAWRLSGELFF.

This clone was observed a handful of times. The chain is built from TRBV7-9 and TRBJ1-2; possibly TRBD1 for D (5 bases). The CDR3 consists of 15 residues. Trimming shortened V by 2 bases and J by 7 bases, and 17 bases separated the two germline ends. The germline CDR1 and CDR2 sequences are SEHNR and FQNEAQ (reference sequence). This CDR3 reads CASSLPGPVTFGYTF. The CDR3 DNA sequence: TGTGCCAGCAGCTTACCAGGGCCCGTCACTTTTGGCTACACCTTC. The full variable domain, rest sourced from reference TRBV7-9 and TRBJ1-2, is DTGVSQNPRHKITKRGQNVTFRCDPISEHNRLYWYRQTLGQGPEFLTYFQNEAQLEKSRLLSDRFSAERPKGSFSTLEIQRTEQGDSAMYLCASSLPGPVTFGYTFGSGTRLTVV.

The chain employs TRBV11-2 and TRBJ1-3; tentative D call: TRBD1 (5 bases). Germline V gene lookup returns CDR1 SGHAT and CDR2 FQNNGV. Trimming took 1 base from V and 0 from J, leaving 10 bases between them. The CDR3 runs to 16 residues. The CDR3 is CASSLARQPSGNTIYF. In DNA form, the CDR3 reads TGTGCCAGCAGCTTAGCCCGACAGCCCTCTGGAAACACCATATATTTT.

The table lists this clone with a count of one. J is TRBJ2-6 and V is TRBV5-1; 9 bases line up with TRBD1. Germline-derived CDR1 and CDR2 are SGHRS and YFSETQ. CDR3 length: 18 amino acids. V lost 4 bases and J lost 0; bases outside the gene matches: 8. The CDR3 region is CASSVLQGASSGANVLTF. In DNA, the CDR3 is TGCGCCAGCAGCGTCTTACAGGGGGCGAGCTCTGGGGCCAACGTCCTGACTTTC.

The chain uses TRBV30 and TRBJ1-4; 9 bases are shared with TRBD1. Germline assignment: CDR1 GTSNPN and CDR2 SVGIG (reference sequence). V lost 3 bases to trimming and J lost 8 bases; unmatched junction nucleotides: 10. This CDR3 region has 15 residues. CDR3 residues: CAWSIIQGAGEKLFF. In DNA, the CDR3 is TGTGCCTGGAGCATAATACAGGGGGCTGGAGAAAAACTGTTTTTT. The full variable domain, completed using reference TRBV30 and TRBJ1-4, is SQTIHQWPATLVQPVGSPLSLECTVEGTSNPNLYWYRQAAGRGLQLLFYSVGIGQISSEVPQNLSASRPQDRQFILSSKKLLLSDSGFYLCAWSIIQGAGEKLFFGSGTQLSVL.

This rearrangement joins TRBV12-3 or TRBV12-4 to TRBJ2-2; 8 nucleotides match TRBD1. The V segment lost 9 bases and the J segment 5 bases; nucleotides outside the gene matches: 5. This CDR3 has 13 amino acids. The chain's CDR3 is CASSRGQTGELFF. The CDR3 coding sequence is TGTGCCAGTTCCAGGGGGCAAACCGGGGAGCTGTTTTTT.

CDR3 residues: CASSPGDRAALNTGELFF. The CDR3, as DNA: TGTGCCAGCAGCCCCGGTGACAGGGCGGCCCTCAACACCGGGGAGCTGTTTTTT. This chain uses TRBV9 with TRBJ2-2, with 7 nucleotides matching TRBD1. V dropped 4 bases and J dropped 2; count of bases not matched to a gene: 14. CDR3 length equals 18 residues. Germline assignment: CDR1 SGDLS and CDR2 YYNGEE.

The V gene is TRBV7-2, the J gene TRBJ2-5; TRBD2 might be the D (5 bases). This CDR3 is built from 16 residues. V lost 2 bases and J lost 3, with 16 bases in between. Germline V gene data show CDR1 as SGHTA and CDR2 as FQGNSA. The CDR3 loop reads CASSLPYTRIKETQYF. As DNA, the CDR3 is TGTGCCAGCAGCTTACCCTATACTAGAATAAAAGAGACCCAGTACTTC.

This chain connects TRBV9 to TRBJ2-3; D gene uncertain. Germline assignment: CDR1 SGDLS and CDR2 YYNGEE. Trimming shortened V by 0 bases and J by 2 bases, and 10 bases separated the two germline ends. The CDR3 contains 15 residues. The CDR3: CASSVGGTPTDTQYF. CDR3 bases: TGTGCCAGCAGCGTAGGCGGAACCCCCACAGATACGCAGTATTTT.

This clone was seen only once. The genes are TRBV18 and TRBJ1-3; 7 bases match TRBD1. The J segment lost 0 bases and the V segment lost 3 bases, leaving 8 bases of the junction unmatched. The germline V gene encodes CDR1 KGHSH and CDR2 LQKENI. The CDR3 consists of 17 residues. The CDR3 loop reads CASSPLMGQHSGNTIYF. The CDR3 region has the DNA TGTGCCAGCTCACCGCTTATGGGACAGCACTCTGGAAACACCATATATTTT.

This chain joins TRBV5-1 and TRBJ1-1, with D tentatively TRBD1 (6 bases). CDR3 size: 14 residues. Germline V gene lookup returns CDR1 SGHRS and CDR2 YFSETQ. Between the trimmed V and J ends, which lost 5 bases and 0 bases, there was a span of 11 bases. The DNA of the CDR3 is TGCGCCAGCAGTCAGGGGTCATTGAACACTGAAGCTTTCTTT. This codes for CASSQGSLNTEAFF.

This chain links TRBV7-9 with TRBJ1-1; 7 bases agree with TRBD1. Germline lookup yields CDR1 SEHNR and CDR2 FQNEAQ (reference sequence). The CDR3 is 14 residues long. After removal of 6 bases from V and 4 bases from J, the junction contained 8 bases not matched to a gene. The CDR3 DNA reads as TGTGCCAGCAGTATACAGGGGACTAGCACTGAAGCTTTCTTT. This sequence encodes CASSIQGTSTEAFF.

V is TRBV9 and J is TRBJ1-6; possible D gene TRBD1, 6 bases. V lost 1 base to trimming and J lost 7 bases, with 12 bases between them. Germline CDR1 SGDLS, CDR2 YYNGEE. This CDR3 has 15 amino acids. The CDR3 DNA is TGTGCCAGCAGCGTACAGGGGACACCCAATTCACCCCTCCACTTT. Translating it yields CASSVQGTPNSPLHF.

The genes are TRBV5-1 and TRBJ1-2, with D unresolved. Germline V gives CDR1 SGHRS, CDR2 YFSETQ. Trimming pared 0 bases from V and 5 bases from J, leaving 11 bases between. This CDR3 spans 14 amino acids. The CDR3 region is CASSLDPGSYGYTF. CDR3 DNA: TGCGCCAGCAGCTTGGATCCAGGATCGTATGGCTACACCTTC.

The chain uses TRBV5-1 and TRBJ2-1; TRBD1 is a possible D gene (6 bases). The germline V gene has CDR1 SGHRS and CDR2 YFSETQ. V was pared by 7 bases and J by 4 bases, with 15 bases between. The CDR3 contains 14 residues. CDR3 sequence reads: CASRDTQNYNEQFF. In DNA, the CDR3 is TGCGCCAGCCGGGACACCCAAAATTACAATGAGCAGTTCTTC.

This chain uses TRBV15 with TRBJ2-6; possible D gene TRBD2, 6 bases. V lost 1 base, J lost 4 bases, and 11 bases lay in between. Germline-derived CDR1 and CDR2 are LNHNV and YYDKDF (reference sequence). The CDR3 loop spans 16 amino acids. The CDR3 loop reads CATSRGRGSGANVLTF. The CDR3 DNA reads as TGTGCCACCAGCAGAGGGCGGGGTTCAGGGGCCAACGTCCTGACTTTC.

J is TRBJ1-1 and V is TRBV12-3 or TRBV12-4; TRBD1 aligns across 8 bases. The CDR3 spans 13 residues. The trim removed 7 bases at V and 3 bases at J, leaving 4 bases unmatched. DNA for the CDR3: TGTGCCAGCAACCAGGGGGCTTACACTGAAGCTTTCTTT. Encoded protein: CASNQGAYTEAFF.

CDR3 loop: CASSLQGYEQYF. The CDR3 DNA reads as TGTGCCAGCAGCCTACAGGGCTACGAGCAGTACTTC. The J gene is TRBJ2-7, the V gene TRBV7-9; possibly TRBD1 for D (6 bases). V was pared by 5 bases and J by 3 bases, with 8 bases between. Germline V lookup: CDR1 SEHNR, CDR2 FQNEAQ (reference sequence). The CDR3 has 12 residues.